This T cell receptor (beta chain) was sequenced in a study of blood T cells in healthy people across ages. A sample-barcoded 5' primer and a J-beta primer mix were used in a second PCR of roughly 6 to 11 cycles. TCRdb reprocessed the 5' RACE reads via MiXCR and lists one record per CDR3 protein. The sample consists of about 830,000 distinct CDR3 sequences, roughly 64% of them appearing once. The receptor comes from a man aged 25-45 years in good health. The sample consisted of blood.

CDR3 region: CSVRGRLARFQTDTQYF. The CDR3 DNA reads TGCAGCGTCCGAGGTCGGCTAGCGAGATTCCAGACAGATACGCAGTATTTT. This chain links TRBV29-1 with TRBJ2-3, with D perhaps matching TRBD2 (6 bases). Looked up from germline, CDR1 is SQVTM and CDR2 is ANQGSEA. V was cut by 6 bases and J by 3 bases, with 25 bases left in between. The CDR3 runs 17 residues.